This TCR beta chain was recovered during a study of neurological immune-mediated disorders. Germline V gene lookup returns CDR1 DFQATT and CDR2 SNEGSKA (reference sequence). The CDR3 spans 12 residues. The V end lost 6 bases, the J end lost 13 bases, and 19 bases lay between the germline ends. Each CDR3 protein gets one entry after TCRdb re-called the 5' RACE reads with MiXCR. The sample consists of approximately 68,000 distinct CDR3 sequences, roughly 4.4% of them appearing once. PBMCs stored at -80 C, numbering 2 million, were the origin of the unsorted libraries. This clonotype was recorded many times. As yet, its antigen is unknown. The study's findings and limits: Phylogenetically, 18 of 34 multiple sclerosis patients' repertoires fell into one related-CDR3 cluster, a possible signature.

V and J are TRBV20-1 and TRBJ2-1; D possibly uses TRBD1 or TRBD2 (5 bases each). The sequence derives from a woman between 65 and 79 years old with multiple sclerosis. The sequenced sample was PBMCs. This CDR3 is CSAPSLGGRQFF. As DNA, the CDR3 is TGCAGTGCCCCTAGTCTTGGGGGAAGACAGTTCTTC.